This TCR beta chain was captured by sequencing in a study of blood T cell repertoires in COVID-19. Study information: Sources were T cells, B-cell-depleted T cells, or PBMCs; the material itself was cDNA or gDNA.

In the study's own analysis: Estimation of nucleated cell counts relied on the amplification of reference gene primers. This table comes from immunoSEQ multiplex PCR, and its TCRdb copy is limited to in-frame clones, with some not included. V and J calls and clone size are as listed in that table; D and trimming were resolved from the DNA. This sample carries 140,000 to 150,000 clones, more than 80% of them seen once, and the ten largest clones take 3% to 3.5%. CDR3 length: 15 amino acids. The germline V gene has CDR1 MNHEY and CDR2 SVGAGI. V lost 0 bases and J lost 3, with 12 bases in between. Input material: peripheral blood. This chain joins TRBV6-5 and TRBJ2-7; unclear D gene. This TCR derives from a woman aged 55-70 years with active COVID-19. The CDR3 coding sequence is TGTGCCAGCAGTTACTCGAGCACACTAAGCTACGAGCAGTACTTC. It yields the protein CASSYSSTLSYEQYF.